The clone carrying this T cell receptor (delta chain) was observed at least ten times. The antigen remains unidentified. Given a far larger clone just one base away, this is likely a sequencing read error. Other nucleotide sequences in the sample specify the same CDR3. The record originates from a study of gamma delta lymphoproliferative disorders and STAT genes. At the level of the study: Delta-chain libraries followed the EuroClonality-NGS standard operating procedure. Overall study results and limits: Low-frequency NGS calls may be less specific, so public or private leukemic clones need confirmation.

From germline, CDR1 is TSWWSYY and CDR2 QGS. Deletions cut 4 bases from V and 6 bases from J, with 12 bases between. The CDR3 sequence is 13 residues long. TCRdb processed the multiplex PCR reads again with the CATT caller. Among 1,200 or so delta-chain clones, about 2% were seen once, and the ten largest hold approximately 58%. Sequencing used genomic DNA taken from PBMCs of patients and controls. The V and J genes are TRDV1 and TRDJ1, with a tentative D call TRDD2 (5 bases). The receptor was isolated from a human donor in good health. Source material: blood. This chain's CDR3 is CALGGPPSNKLIF. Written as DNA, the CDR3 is TGTGCTCTTGGGGGACCCCCTTCGAATAAACTCATCTTT.